This T cell receptor beta chain originates from a study of blood T cell repertoires in COVID-19. On the study more broadly: Researchers got acute and convalescent COVID-19 samples from the United States, Italy and Spain. Sources were T cells, B-cell-depleted T cells, or PBMCs; the material itself was cDNA or gDNA.

Under the authors' procedure: Amplified reference gene primers provided the basis for estimating nucleated cell counts. Assay used: immunoSEQ multiplex PCR; TCRdb lists only in-frame clones, some missing. From that table come the V and J calls and clone size; the DNA was used to work out D and trimming. The sample contains under 250,000 clones, roughly 83% of which appear only once. The clonotype was recovered from a man of 80 years or more with acute or convalescent COVID-19. Sequencing used peripheral blood.

CDR3 sequence reads: CATSEYGQGGFIPQHF. The CDR3 nucleotides are TGTGCCACCAGTGAATATGGACAGGGTGGATTCATCCCCCAGCATTTT. The chain is built from TRBV24-1 and TRBJ1-5; TRBD1 matches 8 bases. The CDR3 is made up of 16 amino acids. V shed 4 bases, J shed 10 bases, and the junction held 14 bases outside the gene matches. CDR1 KGHDR and CDR2 SFDVKD come from the germline V gene.